Listed here are 16 T cell receptor beta chains from one sample, sequenced in a study of blood T cell repertoires in COVID-19. The method was immunoSEQ multiplex PCR; TCRdb's version includes in-frame clones alone and lacks a portion of them. The sample comprises some 220,000 clones, 70% to 85% of which are singletons, and 9.7% rests with the top ten. The sample consisted of peripheral blood. The receptors were sampled from a man aged 50-60 years with active or convalescent COVID-19.

V usage is TRBV6-2 or TRBV6-3 and J usage is TRBJ1-3; unclear D gene. V shed 2 bases and J shed 0 bases, with 8 bases lying between them. The CDR3 consists of 15 residues. Germline V gives CDR1 MNHEY, CDR2 SVGEGT. CDR3: CASSYRQRSGNTIYF. In nucleotides, the CDR3 is TGTGCCAGCAGTTACCGGCAGCGCTCTGGAAACACCATATATTTT.

The chain couples TRBV28 to TRBJ2-6; D perhaps matches TRBD2 (6 bases). Trimming pared 3 bases from V and 0 bases from J, leaving 9 bases between. From germline, CDR1 is MDHEN and CDR2 SYDVKM. The CDR3 contains 16 residues. CDR3 sequence (DNA): TGTGCCAGCAGTTTGCGGGGTTCCTCTGGGGCCAACGTCCTGACTTTC. It yields the protein CASSLRGSSGANVLTF.

The chain carries TRBV6-2 or TRBV6-3 and TRBJ2-2, with a possible D match to TRBD1 (6 bases). The CDR3 spans 14 residues. Trimming removed 5 bases at V and 1 base at J, with 8 bases between. CDR1 and CDR2 from the germline V gene are MNHEY and SVGEGT. The CDR3 sequence is CASSQQGNTGELFF. CDR3 nucleotide sequence: TGTGCCAGCAGTCAACAGGGGAACACCGGGGAGCTGTTTTTT.

The V and J genes are TRBV6-2 or TRBV6-3 and TRBJ2-7; no reliable D call. Trimming shortened V by 5 bases and J by 3 bases, and 11 bases separated the two germline ends. This CDR3 is 13 amino acids long. Germline V gene data show CDR1 as MNHEY and CDR2 as SVGEGT. The CDR3 loop is CASSSDLIYEQYF. CDR3 nucleotides: TGTGCCAGCAGTAGCGACCTGATCTACGAGCAGTACTTC.

The genes are TRBV29-1 and TRBJ2-7; D ambiguous. The CDR3 covers 13 residues. Germline CDR1 and CDR2: SQVTM and ANQGSEA. V was pared by 7 bases and J by 3 bases, with 16 bases between. The DNA of the CDR3 is TGCAGCGCTGCACGGTCCGTTAGCTACGAGCAGTACTTC. Its protein product is CSAARSVSYEQYF.

This clone was counted between two and nine times. CDR3 protein: CASSQPGTETTDTQYF. The CDR3 bases are TGTGCCAGCAGCCAACCCGGGACAGAGACCACAGATACGCAGTATTTT. The chain has TRBV5-4 and TRBJ2-3, with 7 bases fitting TRBD1. This CDR3 comprises 16 residues. The V segment lost 4 bases and the J segment 2 bases; nucleotides outside the gene matches: 10. Germline V gene lookup returns CDR1 SGHNT and CDR2 YYREEE (reference sequence).

The chain employs TRBV18 and TRBJ2-7, with 10 bases lining up with TRBD2. Germline CDR1 is KGHSH and CDR2 is LQKENI. V shed 5 bases, J shed 5 bases, and the junction held 9 bases outside the gene matches. There are 15 residues in the CDR3. The CDR3 bases are TGTGCCAGCTCAACCGGAGCGGGAGGGCCGGACGAGCAGTACTTC. This encodes CASSTGAGGPDEQYF.

The rearrangement joins TRBV2 to TRBJ2-1, with D maybe TRBD2 (7 bases). This CDR3 has 18 residues. Trimming pared 2 bases from V and 3 bases from J, leaving 20 bases between. Germline lookup yields CDR1 SNHLY and CDR2 FYNNEI. The CDR3 loop is CASSEIWKGGSNYNEQFF. DNA of the CDR3: TGTGCCAGCAGTGAAATTTGGAAGGGGGGGAGCAACTACAATGAGCAGTTCTTC.

The rearrangement links TRBV4-1 to TRBJ2-7; maybe TRBD2 (5 bases). The V end lost 1 base, the J end lost 2 bases, and 12 bases lay between the germline ends. Germline V gives CDR1 MGHRA, CDR2 YSYEKL. The CDR3 extends over 15 amino acids. CDR3 nucleotide sequence: TGCGCCAGCAGCCAAGGTCTCGGACTCCCCTACGAGCAGTACTTC. The encoded protein is CASSQGLGLPYEQYF.

This clone was detected a few times. This sequence joins TRBV6-6 and TRBJ2-2, with 7 bases that match TRBD2. Losses at the gene ends were 9 bases for V and 7 bases for J; bases not matched to a gene: 8. The CDR3 spans 13 residues. Germline CDR1 and CDR2: MNHNY and SVGAGI (reference sequence). In nucleotides, the CDR3 is TGTGCCAGTTCTCTACGGGGGGACGGGGAGCTGTTTTTT. Protein product: CASSLRGDGELFF.

The chain combines TRBV13 with TRBJ2-7; 8 bases match TRBD2. The CDR3 is 14 residues long. V trimming: 5 bases; J trimming: 7 bases; junction bases outside the gene matches: 10. The germline gives CDR1 PRHDT, CDR2 FYEKMQ (reference sequence). The CDR3, as DNA: TGTGCCAGCAGCGCCAGTAGCGGGGCAGGGGAGCAGTACTTC. Amino acid sequence: CASSASSGAGEQYF.

The rearrangement joins TRBV6-6 to TRBJ2-5; D perhaps matches TRBD2 (6 bases). Germline V gives CDR1 MNHNY, CDR2 SVGAGI (reference sequence). This CDR3 is built from 14 residues. The V end lost 0 bases, the J end lost 4 bases, and 9 bases lay between the germline ends. The CDR3: CASSYSGGGETQYF. The DNA for the CDR3 is TGTGCCAGCAGTTACTCGGGAGGAGGAGAGACCCAGTACTTC.

The chain uses TRBV4-1 and TRBJ1-3; tentative D call: TRBD1 (5 bases). Per germline, CDR1 MGHRA and CDR2 YSYEKL. Between the trimmed V and J ends, which lost 2 bases and 3 bases, there was a span of 8 bases. The CDR3 totals 14 residues. CDR3 loop: CASSQPRVGNTIYF. In DNA form, the CDR3 reads TGCGCCAGCAGCCAACCCAGGGTTGGAAACACCATATATTTT.

This chain connects TRBV6-6 to TRBJ2-1, with 9 bases lining up with TRBD2. Germline V gene lookup returns CDR1 MNHNY and CDR2 SVGAGI (reference sequence). The CDR3 is 13 amino acids. After removal of 4 bases from V and 6 bases from J, the junction contained 1 base not matched to a gene. The CDR3 coding sequence is TGTGCCAGCAGTTTTAGCGGGAGCAATGAGCAGTTCTTC. It is translated as CASSFSGSNEQFF.

The chain carries TRBV6-5 and TRBJ2-7, with TRBD2 matching 11 bases. The V gene end was trimmed by 5 bases and the J gene end by 6 bases; junction bases not matched to a gene: 6. In germline, CDR1 is MNHEY, CDR2 SVGAGI. The CDR3 contains 14 residues. CDR3 sequence reads: CASSPGTSGLEQYF. In DNA form, the CDR3 reads TGTGCCAGCAGTCCCGGGACTAGCGGTCTCGAGCAGTACTTC.

The gene calls are TRBV6-2 or TRBV6-3 and TRBJ1-2; 8 bases are a match to TRBD1. Germline assignment: CDR1 MNHEY and CDR2 SVGEGT. The trim removed 6 bases at V and 8 bases at J, leaving 11 bases unmatched. The CDR3 has 14 residues. CDR3 amino acids: CASSRTGRPAGYTF. The CDR3 DNA is TGTGCCAGCAGCCGGACAGGGCGCCCGGCCGGCTACACCTTC.